This T cell receptor beta chain stems from a study of blood T cell repertoires in COVID-19. On the study more broadly: Collection of acute and convalescent COVID-19 samples took place in the United States, Italy and Spain.

In the study's own analysis: Amplification of reference gene primers was used by the study to estimate nucleated cell counts. The data were produced by immunoSEQ multiplex PCR, yet TCRdb's version contains in-frame clones alone and is incomplete. For V, J and clone size, that table is used; D and trimming come from the DNA. The sample records under 250,000 clones, around nine tenths being singletons. Germline CDR1 is SEHNR and CDR2 is FQNEAQ (reference sequence). The V gene lost 5 bases and the J gene lost 3 bases, with 10 bases spanning the gap. The CDR3 runs to 13 residues. The receptor's source is a middle-aged woman with acute or convalescent COVID-19. The sequencing sample was made of peripheral blood. The chain is built from TRBV7-9 and TRBJ1-2, with a possible D match to TRBD1 (5 bases). CDR3 sequence reads: CASSPRGDYGYTF. CDR3 nucleotides: TGTGCCAGCAGCCCTCGGGGGGACTATGGCTACACCTTC.